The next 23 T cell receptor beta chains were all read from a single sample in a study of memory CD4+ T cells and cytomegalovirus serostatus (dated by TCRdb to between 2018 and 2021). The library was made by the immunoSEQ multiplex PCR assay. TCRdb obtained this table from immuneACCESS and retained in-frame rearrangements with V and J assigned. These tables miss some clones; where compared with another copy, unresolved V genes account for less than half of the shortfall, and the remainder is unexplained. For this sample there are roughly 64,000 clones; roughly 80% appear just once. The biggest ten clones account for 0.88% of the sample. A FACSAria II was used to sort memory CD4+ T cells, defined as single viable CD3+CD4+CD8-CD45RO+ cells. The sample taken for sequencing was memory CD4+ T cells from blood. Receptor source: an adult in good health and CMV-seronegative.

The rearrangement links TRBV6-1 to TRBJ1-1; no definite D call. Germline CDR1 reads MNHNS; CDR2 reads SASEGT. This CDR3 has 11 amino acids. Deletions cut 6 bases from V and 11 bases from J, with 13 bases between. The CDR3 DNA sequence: TGTGCCAGCAGATTGGTGCTGGGGGCTTTCTTT. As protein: CASRLVLGAFF.

The CDR3, as DNA: TGTGCCAGCAGCCCACTTTCAGGGGTAAACACTGAAGCTTTCTTT. This encodes CASSPLSGVNTEAFF. The chain employs TRBV5-5 and TRBJ1-1, with D possibly TRBD1 on 6 matching bases. The CDR3 is 15 amino acids. The V gene's germline CDR1 is SGHKS and CDR2 YYEKEE (reference sequence). V was cut by 4 bases and J by 2 bases, with 15 bases left in between.

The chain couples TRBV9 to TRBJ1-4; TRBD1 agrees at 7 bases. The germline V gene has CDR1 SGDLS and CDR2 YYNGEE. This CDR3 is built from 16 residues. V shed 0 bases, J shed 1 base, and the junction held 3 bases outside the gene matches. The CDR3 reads CASSVAQGGTNEKLFF. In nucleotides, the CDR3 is TGTGCCAGCAGCGTAGCTCAGGGGGGAACTAATGAAAAACTGTTTTTT.

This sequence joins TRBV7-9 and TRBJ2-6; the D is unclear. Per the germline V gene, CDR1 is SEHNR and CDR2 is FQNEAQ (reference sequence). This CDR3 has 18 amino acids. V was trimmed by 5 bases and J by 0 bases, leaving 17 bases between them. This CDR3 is CASSGPILLHSGANVLTF. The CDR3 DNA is TGTGCCAGCAGCGGACCGATACTCCTCCACTCTGGGGCCAACGTCCTGACTTTC.

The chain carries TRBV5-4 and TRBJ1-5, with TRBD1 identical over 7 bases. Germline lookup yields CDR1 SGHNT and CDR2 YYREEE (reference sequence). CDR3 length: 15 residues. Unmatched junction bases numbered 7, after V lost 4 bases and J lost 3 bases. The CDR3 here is CASSIAGTANQPQHF. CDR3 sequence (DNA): TGTGCCAGCAGCATTGCCGGGACAGCCAATCAGCCCCAGCATTTT.

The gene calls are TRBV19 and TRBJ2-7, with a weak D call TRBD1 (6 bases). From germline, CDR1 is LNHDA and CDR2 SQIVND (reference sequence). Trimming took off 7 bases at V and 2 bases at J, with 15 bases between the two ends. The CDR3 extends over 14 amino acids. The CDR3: CASKVSGATYEQYF. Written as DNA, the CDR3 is TGTGCCAGTAAGGTTTCAGGGGCGACCTACGAGCAGTACTTC. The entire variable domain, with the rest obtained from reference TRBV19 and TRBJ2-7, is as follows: DGGITQSPKYLFRKEGQNVTLSCEQNLNHDAMYWYRQDPGQGLRLIYYSQIVNDFQKGDIAEGYSVSREKKESFPLTVTSAQKNPTAFYLCASKVSGATYEQYFGPGTRLTVT.

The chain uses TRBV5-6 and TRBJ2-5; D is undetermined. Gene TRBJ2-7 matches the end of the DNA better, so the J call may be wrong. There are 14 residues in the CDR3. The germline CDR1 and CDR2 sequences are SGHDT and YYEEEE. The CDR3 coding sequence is TGTGCCAGCAGCTTCCTGCACGGTGCCTACGAGCAGTACTTC. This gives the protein CASSFLHGAYEQYF.

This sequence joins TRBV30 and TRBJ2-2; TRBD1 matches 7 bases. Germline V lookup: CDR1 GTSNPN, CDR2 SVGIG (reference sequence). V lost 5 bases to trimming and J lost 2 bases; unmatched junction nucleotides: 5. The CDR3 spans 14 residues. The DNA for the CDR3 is TGTGCCTGGGCCCGGGACAGTAACACCGGGGAGCTGTTTTTT. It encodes CAWARDSNTGELFF. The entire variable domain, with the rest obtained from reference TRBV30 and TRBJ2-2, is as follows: SQTIHQWPATLVQPVGSPLSLECTVEGTSNPNLYWYRQAAGRGLQLLFYSVGIGQISSEVPQNLSASRPQDRQFILSSKKLLLSDSGFYLCAWARDSNTGELFFGEGSRLTVL.

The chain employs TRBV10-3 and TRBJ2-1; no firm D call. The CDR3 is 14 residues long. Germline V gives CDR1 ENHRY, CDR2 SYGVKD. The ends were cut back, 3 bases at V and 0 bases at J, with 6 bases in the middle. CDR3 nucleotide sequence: TGTGCCATCAGTGATTACAGCTCCTACAATGAGCAGTTCTTC. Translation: CAISDYSSYNEQFF.

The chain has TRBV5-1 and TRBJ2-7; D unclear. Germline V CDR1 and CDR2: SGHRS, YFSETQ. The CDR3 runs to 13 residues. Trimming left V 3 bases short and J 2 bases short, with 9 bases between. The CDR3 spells CASSSPATYEQYF. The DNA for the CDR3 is TGCGCCAGCAGCTCCCCAGCTACCTACGAGCAGTACTTC.

CDR3 DNA: TGTGCCAGCACCACGACTAGAACGGCCCCCCCTAAGAGTAGAAATGAGCAGTTCTTC. Protein: CASTTTRTAPPKSRNEQFF. The gene calls are TRBV2 and TRBJ2-1, with D possibly being TRBD2 (6 bases). V was pared by 7 bases and J by 7 bases, with 32 bases between. The germline gives CDR1 SNHLY, CDR2 FYNNEI. The CDR3 runs 19 residues. Together with reference TRBV2 and TRBJ2-1, the CDR3 gives the full variable domain: EPEVTQTPSHQVTQMGQEVILRCVPISNHLYFYWYRQILGQKVEFLVSFYNNEISEKSEIFDDQFSVERPDGSNFTLKIRSTKLEDSAMYFCASTTTRTAPPKSRNEQFFGPGTRLTVL.

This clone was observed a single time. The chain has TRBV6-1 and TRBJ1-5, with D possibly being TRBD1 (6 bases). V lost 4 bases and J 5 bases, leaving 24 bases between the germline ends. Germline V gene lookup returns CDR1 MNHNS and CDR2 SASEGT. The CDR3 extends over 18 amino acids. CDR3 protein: CASSGGNRVGRSDQPQHF. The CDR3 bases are TGTGCCAGCAGTGGGGGGAACAGGGTCGGCCGATCGGATCAGCCCCAGCATTTT.

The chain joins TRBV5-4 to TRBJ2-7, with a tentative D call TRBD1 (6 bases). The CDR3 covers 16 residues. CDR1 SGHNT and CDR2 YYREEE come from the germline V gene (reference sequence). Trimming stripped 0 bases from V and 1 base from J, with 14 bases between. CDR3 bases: TGTGCCAGCAGCTTGGGGGCAGGGGCGTTTTCCTACGAGCAGTACTTC. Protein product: CASSLGAGAFSYEQYF. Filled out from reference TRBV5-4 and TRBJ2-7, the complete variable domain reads ETGVTQSPTHLIKTRGQQVTLRCSSQSGHNTVSWYQQALGQGPQFIFQYYREEENGRGNFPPRFSGLQFPNYSSELNVNALELDDSALYLCASSLGAGAFSYEQYFGPGTRLTVT.

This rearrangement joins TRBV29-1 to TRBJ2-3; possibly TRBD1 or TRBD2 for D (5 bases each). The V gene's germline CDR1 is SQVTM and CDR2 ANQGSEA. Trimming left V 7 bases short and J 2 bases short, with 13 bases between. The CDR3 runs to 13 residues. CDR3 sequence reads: CSGRDPYTDTQYF. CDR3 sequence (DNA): TGCAGCGGCCGGGACCCCTACACAGATACGCAGTATTTT.

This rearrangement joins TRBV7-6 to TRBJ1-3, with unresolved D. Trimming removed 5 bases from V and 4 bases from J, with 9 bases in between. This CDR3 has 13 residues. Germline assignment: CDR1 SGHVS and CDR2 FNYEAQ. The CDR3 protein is CASSTGPGNTIYF. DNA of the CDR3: TGTGCCAGCAGCACCGGACCCGGAAACACCATATATTTT.

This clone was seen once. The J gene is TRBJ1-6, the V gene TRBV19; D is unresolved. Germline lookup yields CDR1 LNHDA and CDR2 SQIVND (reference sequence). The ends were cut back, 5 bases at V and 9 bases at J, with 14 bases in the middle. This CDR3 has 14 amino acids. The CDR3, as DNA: TGTGCCAGTAGTTCGGACCTGCCGGGTTCACCCCTCCACTTT. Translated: CASSSDLPGSPLHF.

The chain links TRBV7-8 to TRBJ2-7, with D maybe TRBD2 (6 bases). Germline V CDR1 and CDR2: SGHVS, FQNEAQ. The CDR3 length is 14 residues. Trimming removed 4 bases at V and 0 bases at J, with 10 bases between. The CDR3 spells CASSWGDLSYEQYF. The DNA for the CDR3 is TGTGCCAGCAGCTGGGGGGACCTCTCCTACGAGCAGTACTTC.

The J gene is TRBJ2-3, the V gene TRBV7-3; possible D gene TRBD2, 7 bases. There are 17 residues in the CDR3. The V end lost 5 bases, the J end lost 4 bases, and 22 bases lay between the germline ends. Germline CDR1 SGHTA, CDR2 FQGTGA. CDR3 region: CASSGLGGASFADTQYF. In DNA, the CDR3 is TGTGCCAGCAGCGGTCTAGGGGGGGCTAGCTTTGCAGATACGCAGTATTTT.

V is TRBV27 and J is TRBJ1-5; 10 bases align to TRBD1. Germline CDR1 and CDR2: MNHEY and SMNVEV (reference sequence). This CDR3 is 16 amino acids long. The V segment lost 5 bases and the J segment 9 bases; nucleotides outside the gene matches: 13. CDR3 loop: CASSPGGTGAFGPQHF. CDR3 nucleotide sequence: TGTGCCAGCAGTCCTGGGGGGACAGGGGCCTTTGGGCCCCAGCATTTT.

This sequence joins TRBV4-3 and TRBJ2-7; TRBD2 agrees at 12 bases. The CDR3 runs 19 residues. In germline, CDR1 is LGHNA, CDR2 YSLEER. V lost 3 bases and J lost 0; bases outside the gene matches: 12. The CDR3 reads CASSHSRETSGSRSYEQYF. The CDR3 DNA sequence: TGCGCCAGCAGCCATTCGAGGGAGACTAGCGGGAGTCGCTCCTACGAGCAGTACTTC.

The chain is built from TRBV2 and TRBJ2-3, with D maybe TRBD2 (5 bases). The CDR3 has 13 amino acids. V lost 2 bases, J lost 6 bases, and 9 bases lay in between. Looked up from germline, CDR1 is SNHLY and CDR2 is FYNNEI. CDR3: CASSERGSDTQYF. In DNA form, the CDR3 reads TGTGCCAGCAGTGAACGAGGGTCGGATACGCAGTATTTT.

Written as DNA, the CDR3 is TGCAGTGCTAGTAGGGGAACAGGGTTCTTC. Encoded protein: CSASRGTGFF. The chain is built from TRBV20-1 and TRBJ2-1; weak D call: TRBD1 (5 bases). CDR1 is DFQATT, CDR2 SNEGSKA, per germline (reference sequence). The CDR3 consists of 10 residues. V lost 3 bases and J 15 bases, leaving 12 bases between the germline ends.

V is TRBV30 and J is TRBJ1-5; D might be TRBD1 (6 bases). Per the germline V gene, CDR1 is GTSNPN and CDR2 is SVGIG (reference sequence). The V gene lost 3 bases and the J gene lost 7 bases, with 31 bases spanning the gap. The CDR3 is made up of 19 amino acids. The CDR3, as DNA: TGTGCCTGGAGGGCCGGACGGGGACCGGGAGGGTTGAGGGGGCAGCCCCAGCATTTT. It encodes CAWRAGRGPGGLRGQPQHF.